The 15 T cell receptor beta chains below were found in one sample sequenced in a study of graft-versus-host responses after intestinal transplantation. The plating included about 200,000 irradiated, violet-dye-labeled stimulator cells together with about 200,000 CFSE-labeled responder cells. Some clones are missing from TCRdb's copy, which holds only in-frame ones; the method was immunoSEQ multiplex PCR. The table shows 13,000 or so clones, with 35% occurring only once. The sample consisted of alloreactive CD8+ T cells from a mixed lymphocyte reaction culture, taken before intestinal transplant. Sample subset: CFSE-low proliferating T cells sorted from roughly 6-day pre-transplant mixed lymphocyte reaction (GvH or HvG direction). The receptors were gathered from a human patient who received an intestinal transplant.

This clone was recorded only once. V and J are TRBV4-3 and TRBJ2-7; 8 bases align to TRBD1. J was trimmed by 4 bases and V by 1 base; bases with no gene match: 3. The germline V gene has CDR1 LGHNA and CDR2 YSLEER. The CDR3 has 14 amino acids. The CDR3 DNA reads as TGCGCCAGCAGCCAAGCAGACAGGGGATACGAGCAGTACTTC. It translates to CASSQADRGYEQYF.

The gene calls are TRBV4-1 and TRBJ2-1; no clear D. The CDR3 runs 15 residues. With 0 bases removed from V and 6 bases from J, the gap between germline ends came to 12 bases. Germline V gene lookup returns CDR1 MGHRA and CDR2 YSYEKL. The DNA for the CDR3 is TGCGCCAGCAGCCAAGATTCGGCAGGTGGCAATGAGCAGTTCTTC. Its protein is CASSQDSAGGNEQFF.

The sample holds a few counts of this clone. The rearrangement uses TRBV7-9 and TRBJ1-2; possible D gene TRBD1, 6 bases. V lost 5 bases and J 8 bases, leaving 15 bases between the germline ends. This CDR3 comprises 13 residues. Germline-derived CDR1 and CDR2 are SEHNR and FQNEAQ (reference sequence). The CDR3 DNA is TGTGCCAGCAGCATACACAGGGCACGAGGCTACACCTTC. Translated, it gives CASSIHRARGYTF.

This clone is labeled medium-sized. Written as DNA, the CDR3 is TGCGCCAGCAGTGAGAGGAGCGTCTCCTACAATGAGCAGTTCTTC. Encoded protein: CASSERSVSYNEQFF. The chain combines TRBV10-2 with TRBJ2-1; no clear D gene. The CDR3 extends over 15 amino acids. Looked up from germline, CDR1 is WSHSY and CDR2 is SAAADI. V was cut by 2 bases and J by 0 bases, with 8 bases left in between.

This clone was detected only a few times. The V and J genes are TRBV11-2 and TRBJ2-7; TRBD2 aligns across 15 bases. The CDR3 contains 17 residues. J lost 2 bases, V lost 4 bases, and 6 bases had no gene match. In germline, CDR1 is SGHAT, CDR2 FQNNGV. In nucleotides, the CDR3 is TGTGCCAGCAGCTCAAAAGGGACTAGCGGGAGGCCCTACGAGCAGTACTTC. As protein: CASSSKGTSGRPYEQYF.

This clone was seen a few times. The rearrangement joins TRBV10-1 to TRBJ2-3; D is unclear. The CDR3 totals 15 residues. Trimming took 2 bases from V and 2 from J, leaving 11 bases between them. The germline V gene encodes CDR1 WNHNN and CDR2 SYGVQD (reference sequence). CDR3 loop: CASSEERDYTDTQYF. CDR3 nucleotide sequence: TGCGCCAGCAGTGAGGAGCGAGATTACACAGATACGCAGTATTTT.

In its sample, this clone was seen a few times. The genes are TRBV11-2 and TRBJ2-7, with unresolved D. V lost 2 bases to trimming and J lost 5 bases, with 7 bases between them. Germline lookup yields CDR1 SGHAT and CDR2 FQNNGV. This CDR3 has 12 residues. CDR3 in amino acids: CASSLPPDEQYF. CDR3 DNA: TGTGCCAGCAGCTTACCCCCAGACGAGCAGTACTTC.

The DNA of the CDR3 is TGTGCCAGCAGTTTACTCCCCAATGAGCAGTTCTTC. It specifies CASSLLPNEQFF. This sequence joins TRBV27 and TRBJ2-1; D uncertain. The CDR3 is made up of 12 amino acids. Germline V gene sequence: CDR1 MNHEY, CDR2 SMNVEV (reference sequence). Trimming pared 2 bases from V and 6 bases from J, leaving 5 bases between.

This clone is medium-sized by share. The chain carries TRBV25-1 and TRBJ1-1; D uncertain. The CDR3 consists of 13 residues. Per germline, CDR1 MGHDK and CDR2 SYGVNS. The V gene lost 4 bases and the J gene lost 3 bases, with 9 bases spanning the gap. CDR3 sequence (DNA): TGTGCCAGCAGTGCCGCTGATTACACTGAAGCTTTCTTT. Its translation is CASSAADYTEAFF.

The gene calls are TRBV4-1 and TRBJ2-3; D not certain. The germline V gene encodes CDR1 MGHRA and CDR2 YSYEKL. The germline V and J ends were trimmed by 4 bases and 0 bases, with 8 bases remaining between them. This CDR3 is built from 14 residues. The CDR3 sequence is CASSRTSSTDTQYF. CDR3 DNA sequence: TGCGCCAGCAGCCGAACCTCTAGCACAGATACGCAGTATTTT.

About this clone itself: One end of the junction does not line up with germline, which may come from a read error. This sequence joins TRBV25-1 and TRBJ2-7; D may be TRBD1 or TRBD2 (5 bases each). Per the germline V gene, CDR1 is MGHDK and CDR2 is SYGVNS. This CDR3 has 12 amino acids. The CDR3 DNA follows: TGTGCCAGCAGTGAATTCGTGGGGGAGCGGTACTTC. Its protein product is CASSEFVGERYF.

This rearrangement joins TRBV2 to TRBJ2-7, with TRBD2 matching 9 bases. Germline CDR1 reads SNHLY; CDR2 reads FYNNEI. CDR3 length: 14 residues. The junction had 7 bases not matched to a gene; V was cut back by 7 bases and J by 3 bases. The CDR3 bases are TGTGCCAGCATAGGGCGGGAGGGCCGCTACGAGCAGTACTTC. Its translation: CASIGREGRYEQYF.

This sequence joins TRBV6-5 and TRBJ1-1, with D perhaps matching TRBD1 (5 bases). Trimming shortened V by 5 bases and J by 1 base, and 11 bases separated the two germline ends. This CDR3 contains 14 residues. Germline values: CDR1 MNHEY, CDR2 SVGAGI. In nucleotides, the CDR3 is TGTGCCAGCAGTACCTCGGGGCAGAACACTGAAGCTTTCTTT. Its protein is CASSTSGQNTEAFF.

This clone was observed a few times. J is TRBJ2-1 and V is TRBV27; 9 nucleotides line up with TRBD2. From germline, CDR1 is MNHEY and CDR2 SMNVEV (reference sequence). The trim removed 8 bases at V and 9 bases at J, leaving 11 bases unmatched. The CDR3 is 14 amino acids. The CDR3 bases are TGTGCCAGCGGAATTGGGGGACTAGCTTCTGAGCAGTTCTTC. Protein product: CASGIGGLASEQFF.

This rearrangement joins TRBV15 to TRBJ1-3, with unresolved D. Looked up from germline, CDR1 is LNHNV and CDR2 is YYDKDF (reference sequence). The CDR3 contains 11 residues. The germline V and J ends were trimmed by 5 bases and 1 base, with 0 bases remaining between them. As DNA, the CDR3 is TGTGCCACCAGCTCTGGAAACACCATATATTTT. Translation gives CATSSGNTIYF.